This T cell receptor (beta chain) was observed in a study of CXCR3-negative and CXCR3-positive naive CD8 T cells. On this clonotype: Its antigen is unknown.

There are 11 residues in the CDR3. CDR1 and CDR2 from the germline V gene are SEHNR and FQNEAQ (reference sequence). Study results and caveats: CXCR3-positive naive cells had more hydrophobic TRB CDR3s than CXCR3-negative naive cells. Memory CD8+ T cell repertoires were far less diverse than both naive subsets. The study found that naive CXCR3-negative and CXCR3-positive cells shared TRBV-TRBJ usage, while memory cells differed.

All TRB cDNA libraries came from 5' RACE performed with UMI labels. TCRdb re-called the 5' RACE reads; one entry per CDR3 protein, DNA not given. This sample's table has approximately 100,000 distinct CDR3 sequences. Source material: naive CXCR3- CD8+ T cells from blood. Subset in this sample: CD45RO-CCR7+CD27+CD95- naive CD8+ T cells lacking CXCR3 (TNR3-). The receptor comes from a human donor in good health. Some clones in this sample may be carry-over from other donors' samples. The chain is built from TRBV7-9 and TRBJ2-5. This CDR3 reads CGSGYGETQYF. The full variable domain, rest sourced from reference TRBV7-9 and TRBJ2-5, is DTGVSQNPRHKITKRGQNVTFRCDPISEHNRLYWYRQTLGQGPEFLTYFQNEAQLEKSRLLSDRFSAERPKGSFSTLEIQRTEQGDSAMYLCGSGYGETQYFGPGTRLLVL.